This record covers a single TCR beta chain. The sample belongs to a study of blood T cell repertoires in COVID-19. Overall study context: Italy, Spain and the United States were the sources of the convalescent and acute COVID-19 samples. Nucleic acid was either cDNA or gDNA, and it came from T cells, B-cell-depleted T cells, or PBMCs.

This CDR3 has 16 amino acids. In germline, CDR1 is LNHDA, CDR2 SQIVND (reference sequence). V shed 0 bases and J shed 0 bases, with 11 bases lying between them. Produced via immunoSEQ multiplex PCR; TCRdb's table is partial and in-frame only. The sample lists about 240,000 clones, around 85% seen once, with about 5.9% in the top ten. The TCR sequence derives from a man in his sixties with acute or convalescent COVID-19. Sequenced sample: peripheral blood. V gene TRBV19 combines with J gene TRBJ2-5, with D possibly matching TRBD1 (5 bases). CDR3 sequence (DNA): TGTGCCAGTAGTATAGATTTGGGGCAGTACCAAGAGACCCAGTACTTC. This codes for CASSIDLGQYQETQYF.